Below, 32 T cell receptor beta chains from the same sample are listed, as sequenced in a study of blood T cell repertoires in COVID-19. Assay used: immunoSEQ multiplex PCR; TCRdb lists only in-frame clones, some missing. The sample yields about 200,000 clones, just under 90% seen once. Material for sequencing was PBMCs or T cells enriched from blood (not recorded which). The receptor set was obtained from a man in his thirties or forties who had recovered from COVID-19.

The chain has TRBV6-5 and TRBJ2-1; tentative D call: TRBD2 (7 bases). CDR3 length: 15 residues. Germline CDR1 MNHEY, CDR2 SVGAGI. Trimming shortened V by 7 bases and J by 8 bases, and 21 bases separated the two germline ends. The CDR3 is CASKGGVGAFDEQFF. CDR3 coding DNA: TGTGCCAGCAAAGGGGGGGTTGGTGCGTTCGATGAGCAGTTCTTC.

J is TRBJ2-7 and V is TRBV19; D ambiguous. The CDR3 has 11 residues. Trimming left V 7 bases short and J 5 bases short, with 9 bases between. Germline V gene lookup returns CDR1 LNHDA and CDR2 SQIVND (reference sequence). In DNA, the CDR3 is TGTGCCAGTACCGACTTCCACGAGCAGTACTTC. It yields the protein CASTDFHEQYF.

This clone was picked up one time. J is TRBJ1-2 and V is TRBV20-1, with 9 bases identical to TRBD1. V shed 3 bases and J 4 bases; nucleotides not matched to a gene: 3. This CDR3 region has 13 residues. CDR1 is DFQATT, CDR2 SNEGSKA, per germline (reference sequence). DNA of the CDR3: TGCAGTGCTAGTGACAGGGGGGCCTATGGCTACACCTTC. It is translated as CSASDRGAYGYTF.

The chain has TRBV29-1 and TRBJ1-1; D gene uncertain. Germline V gene sequence: CDR1 SQVTM, CDR2 ANQGSEA. The V gene lost 4 bases and the J gene lost 2 bases, with 8 bases spanning the gap. The CDR3 has 12 residues. The CDR3 sequence is CSVGRFNTEAFF. As DNA, the CDR3 is TGCAGCGTTGGGCGGTTCAACACTGAAGCTTTCTTT.

This chain uses TRBV10-3 with TRBJ1-1; D unresolved. CDR3 length: 13 amino acids. The germline V gene encodes CDR1 ENHRY and CDR2 SYGVKD. Deletions cut 3 bases from V and 7 bases from J, with 12 bases between. The DNA of the CDR3 is TGTGCCATCAGTGAAAGCGGTGGGGATGAAGCTTTCTTT. This encodes CAISESGGDEAFF.

This chain uses TRBV2 with TRBJ1-5, with D unclear. The germline V gene encodes CDR1 SNHLY and CDR2 FYNNEI. Between the trimmed V and J ends, which lost 6 bases and 1 base, there was a span of 10 bases. CDR3 length: 14 amino acids. CDR3 in amino acids: CASSSAASNQPQHF. The CDR3 DNA sequence: TGTGCCAGCAGCTCCGCAGCGAGCAATCAGCCCCAGCATTTT.

The genes are TRBV3-1 (or the pseudogene TRBV3-2) and TRBJ2-1; 11 nucleotides line up with TRBD2. V lost 0 bases and J lost 2; bases outside the gene matches: 3. The CDR3 covers 17 residues. The germline V gene encodes CDR1 LGHDT and CDR2 YNNKEL (reference sequence). In nucleotides, the CDR3 is TGTGCCAGCAGCCAAGATATACTAGCGGGGGCCTACAATGAGCAGTTCTTC. This translates into CASSQDILAGAYNEQFF.

This clone appeared once. The chain joins TRBV7-2 to TRBJ2-3; 9 bases fit TRBD2. This CDR3 is built from 18 residues. After removal of 2 bases from V and 0 bases from J, the junction contained 9 bases not matched to a gene. Germline CDR1 is SGHTA and CDR2 is FQGNSA. In DNA, the CDR3 is TGTGCCAGCAGCTTAAGAGCTCTAGCGGGACTTAGCACAGATACGCAGTATTTT. Amino acid sequence: CASSLRALAGLSTDTQYF.

This sequence joins TRBV12-3 or TRBV12-4 and TRBJ2-1, with D possibly being TRBD1 (5 bases). The CDR3 runs 13 residues. The V and J ends lost 0 bases and 8 bases respectively, with 8 bases between them. The CDR3 DNA reads as TGTGCCAGCAGTTTAGCCTTCAGGGATGAGCAGTTCTTC. The encoded protein is CASSLAFRDEQFF.

This chain links TRBV28 with TRBJ2-7; 8 nucleotides agree with TRBD1. Germline CDR1 is MDHEN and CDR2 is SYDVKM. The CDR3 is 15 amino acids. Trimming cost V 7 bases and J 4 bases; bases outside gene matches: 12. This CDR3 is CASNRPGQGAYEQYF. Here the CDR3 DNA reads TGTGCCAGCAACCGGCCTGGGCAGGGGGCTTACGAGCAGTACTTC.

The rearrangement uses TRBV11-2 and TRBJ2-3; D gene unclear. Germline V lookup: CDR1 SGHAT, CDR2 FQNNGV. The CDR3 runs 18 residues. The V gene lost 1 base and the J gene lost 0 bases, with 17 bases spanning the gap. The CDR3 region has the DNA TGTGCCAGCAGCTTAGCTCCAGGAATGATTCCTAGCACAGATACGCAGTATTTT. This gives the protein CASSLAPGMIPSTDTQYF.

The chain uses TRBV18 and TRBJ2-5; 7 bases align to TRBD1. Germline V gene lookup returns CDR1 KGHSH and CDR2 LQKENI. The trim removed 3 bases at V and 1 base at J, leaving 11 bases unmatched. The CDR3 totals 17 residues. CDR3 bases: TGTGCCAGCTCACCCCTCCAGACAGGGCCCTTCCAAGAGACCCAGTACTTC. Its translation is CASSPLQTGPFQETQYF.

The genes are TRBV28 and TRBJ2-2; 8 bases agree with TRBD1. V dropped 6 bases and J dropped 7; count of bases not matched to a gene: 7. This CDR3 has 14 amino acids. Germline V CDR1 and CDR2: MDHEN, SYDVKM. The DNA for the CDR3 is TGTGCCAGCAGCCAACAGGGGGTTAGCGGGGAGCTGTTTTTT. Its translation: CASSQQGVSGELFF.

The chain carries TRBV29-1 and TRBJ1-1; 8 bases map to TRBD1. The germline V gene encodes CDR1 SQVTM and CDR2 ANQGSEA. The CDR3 consists of 14 residues. V gave up 7 bases and J gave up 4 bases; unmatched junction bases: 11. Written as DNA, the CDR3 is TGCAGCGCTTATTCCGGGACAGGTTTCACTGAAGCTTTCTTT. Residues: CSAYSGTGFTEAFF.

At least ten counts were recorded for this clone. The chain has TRBV6-4 and TRBJ2-3; 9 nucleotides agree with TRBD2. The CDR3 loop spans 15 amino acids. The V segment lost 0 bases and the J segment 4 bases; nucleotides outside the gene matches: 2. In germline, CDR1 is MRHNA, CDR2 SNTAGT. CDR3 residues: CASSDSAGGPDTQYF. The CDR3 DNA sequence: TGTGCCAGCAGTGACTCTGCGGGGGGGCCAGATACGCAGTATTTT.

The V call is TRBV15, the J call TRBJ1-4; D is undetermined. The CDR3 loop spans 17 amino acids. Per the germline V gene, CDR1 is LNHNV and CDR2 is YYDKDF (reference sequence). V gave up 0 bases and J gave up 6 bases, with 17 bases separating them. The CDR3: CATSRDKIKRWDEKLFF. Here the CDR3 DNA reads TGTGCCACCAGCAGAGACAAGATAAAGAGGTGGGATGAAAAACTGTTTTTT.

This sequence joins TRBV27 and TRBJ2-1; no definite D call. V lost 3 bases to trimming and J lost 2 bases, with 11 bases between them. CDR3 size: 15 residues. Germline CDR1 and CDR2: MNHEY and SMNVEV (reference sequence). CDR3 sequence: CASSFEAYPYNEQFF. The CDR3 DNA is TGTGCCAGCAGTTTCGAAGCGTACCCCTACAATGAGCAGTTCTTC.

The chain is built from TRBV30 and TRBJ1-4; TRBD1 matches at 7 bases. The CDR3 contains 15 residues. V lost 2 bases and J lost 8; bases outside the gene matches: 11. Germline lookup yields CDR1 GTSNPN and CDR2 SVGIG (reference sequence). CDR3 loop: CAWSLQQGFREKLFF. CDR3 bases: TGTGCCTGGAGTTTGCAACAGGGGTTTCGCGAAAAACTGTTTTTT.

The chain recombines TRBV10-2 with TRBJ2-7; D remains unclear. The CDR3 loop spans 13 amino acids. Germline loops: CDR1 WSHSY, CDR2 SAAADI. V was cut by 11 bases and J by 3 bases, with 17 bases left in between. DNA for the CDR3: TGCGCCCGCCACCGCGAACAGTTCTACGAGCAGTACTTC. This sequence encodes CARHREQFYEQYF.

The chain has TRBV27 and TRBJ1-5; maybe TRBD1 (5 bases). Germline V gives CDR1 MNHEY, CDR2 SMNVEV (reference sequence). This CDR3 is 15 amino acids long. Trimming stripped 6 bases from V and 0 bases from J, with 12 bases between. Here the CDR3 DNA reads TGTGCCAGCAGCCTCACAGGAGATAGCAATCAGCCCCAGCATTTT. This encodes CASSLTGDSNQPQHF.

This clone occurred a few times. This rearrangement joins TRBV19 to TRBJ1-2; D is unclear. The CDR3 has 11 residues. Germline V lookup: CDR1 LNHDA, CDR2 SQIVND (reference sequence). The V end lost 7 bases, the J end lost 4 bases, and 7 bases lay between the germline ends. The CDR3 coding sequence is TGTGCCAGTAATGAGGGCTATGGCTACACCTTC. This gives the protein CASNEGYGYTF.

The rearrangement uses TRBV4-1 and TRBJ1-4, with D perhaps TRBD1 (6 bases). V was shortened by 0 bases and J by 7 bases, with 15 bases between the two germline ends. The CDR3 extends over 16 amino acids. Germline V gives CDR1 MGHRA, CDR2 YSYEKL. The DNA for the CDR3 is TGCGCCAGCAGCCAAGAGGATCAGGGGATTTTTGAAAAACTGTTTTTT. It translates to CASSQEDQGIFEKLFF.

This chain connects TRBV29-1 to TRBJ1-3; D is perhaps TRBD1 (6 bases). Germline V gives CDR1 SQVTM, CDR2 ANQGSEA. The CDR3 is 14 residues long. Trimming removed 5 bases at V and 1 base at J, with 12 bases between. Written as DNA, the CDR3 is TGCAGCGTTACAACAGGGTTGTCTGGAAACACCATATATTTT. It specifies CSVTTGLSGNTIYF. Complete variable domain (other parts from reference TRBV29-1 and TRBJ1-3): SAVISQKPSRDICQRGTSLTIQCQVDSQVTMMFWYRQQPGQSLTLIATANQGSEATYESGFVIDKFPISRPNLTFSTLTVSNMSPEDSSIYLCSVTTGLSGNTIYFGEGSWLTVV.

This clone was found once. The gene calls are TRBV9 and TRBJ2-1, with 7 bases aligning to TRBD1. Losses at the gene ends were 4 bases for V and 2 bases for J; bases not matched to a gene: 3. Germline CDR1 is SGDLS and CDR2 is YYNGEE. This CDR3 spans 14 amino acids. CDR3 sequence (DNA): TGTGCCAGCAGCTCCGGACAGGCCTACAATGAGCAGTTCTTC. Protein product: CASSSGQAYNEQFF.

The J gene is TRBJ2-3, the V gene TRBV7-9, with D possibly matching TRBD2 (5 bases). The V and J ends lost 2 bases and 6 bases respectively, with 6 bases between them. The CDR3 sequence is 12 residues long. In germline, CDR1 is SEHNR, CDR2 FQNEAQ (reference sequence). The CDR3 region is CASSLSSDTQYF. CDR3 DNA: TGTGCCAGCAGCTTATCTAGCGATACGCAGTATTTT.

This chain links TRBV7-2 with TRBJ2-5, with a possible D match to TRBD1 (6 bases). The CDR3 consists of 14 residues. Germline V gene lookup returns CDR1 SGHTA and CDR2 FQGNSA. Trimming cost V 4 bases and J 5 bases, with 14 bases left between them. The CDR3 DNA reads TGTGCCAGCAGCTCCGCCCCGGGACACGAGACCCAGTACTTC. It encodes CASSSAPGHETQYF.

For the CDR3, the DNA is TGTGCCAGCAGCTTAGGTCTGGGCAGGGGGTACGAGCAGTACTTC. This translates into CASSLGLGRGYEQYF. The chain is built from TRBV7-9 and TRBJ2-7; 7 bases map to TRBD1. Unmatched junction bases numbered 7, after V lost 1 base and J lost 4 bases. Per the germline V gene, CDR1 is SEHNR and CDR2 is FQNEAQ (reference sequence). This CDR3 contains 15 residues.

The V and J genes are TRBV5-1 and TRBJ2-3; TRBD2 matches at 11 bases. Per the germline V gene, CDR1 is SGHRS and CDR2 is YFSETQ. The CDR3 runs 16 residues. Trimming cost V 0 bases and J 0 bases; bases outside gene matches: 0. As DNA, the CDR3 is TGCGCCAGCAGCTTGGGACTAGCGGGGAGCACAGATACGCAGTATTTT. This translates into CASSLGLAGSTDTQYF.

V usage is TRBV2 and J usage is TRBJ1-1; D is possibly TRBD1 (6 bases). From germline, CDR1 is SNHLY and CDR2 FYNNEI. Trimming took off 6 bases at V and 0 bases at J, with 14 bases between the two ends. CDR3 length: 15 amino acids. The CDR3 bases are TGTGCCAGCAGGGGTAGACAGGATATGAACACTGAAGCTTTCTTT. It yields the protein CASRGRQDMNTEAFF.

The chain combines TRBV27 with TRBJ1-1; D call uncertain. Trimming stripped 6 bases from V and 2 bases from J, with 13 bases between. Per the germline V gene, CDR1 is MNHEY and CDR2 is SMNVEV (reference sequence). The CDR3 is made up of 14 amino acids. This CDR3 is CASRTGFGNTEAFF. CDR3 in DNA: TGTGCCAGCAGGACGGGATTTGGCAACACTGAAGCTTTCTTT.

The chain links TRBV19 to TRBJ2-7; D is possibly TRBD1 (5 bases). The CDR3 sequence is 14 residues long. Germline V CDR1 and CDR2: LNHDA, SQIVND (reference sequence). Trimming left V 3 bases short and J 0 bases short, with 9 bases between. In DNA form, the CDR3 reads TGTGCCAGTAGTATCGTTGACAGCTCCTACGAGCAGTACTTC. This encodes CASSIVDSSYEQYF.

V gene TRBV6-5 combines with J gene TRBJ2-2, with D maybe TRBD2 (7 bases). The germline gives CDR1 MNHEY, CDR2 SVGAGI. Trimming took off 8 bases at V and 7 bases at J, with 14 bases between the two ends. The CDR3 covers 13 residues. The CDR3 region is CASQWEGVGELFF. The CDR3 DNA is TGTGCCAGCCAGTGGGAGGGGGTCGGGGAGCTGTTTTTT.